Detailed here is one TCR beta chain. The clone's antigen remains unknown. Qualities for individual bases were not recorded, and no much larger clone is one base off. The data belong to a study of blood T cell repertoires in COVID-19 (dated by TCRdb to 2020 to 2022). With respect to the entire study: Samples covering the acute and convalescent phases of COVID-19 were provided by collaborators in the United States, Italy and Spain. The material from the prospective study consisted of cDNA or gDNA derived from T cells, B-cell-depleted T cells, or PBMCs. The dataset comprised deeply sampled blood TCRbeta repertoires from subjects exposed to, actively infected with, or recovered from COVID-19. The repertoires were released in a freely available public database intended as a resource for research on the immune response to SARS-CoV-2. The samples were drawn from two sources: the first 160 participants of the ongoing ImmuneRACE study, and some 1,300 subjects contributed by 6 global collaborators. Sample metadata almost always included a de-identified subject ID, COVID-19 status, age in years and sex. Where HLA class I and class II types were available, the types were taken from metadata supplied by the sample provider, not from assay-based typing.

Summary of the overall study and its limitations: The amount of clinical and demographic metadata varied by source and participant and was provided uncurated.

From the cysteine through the phenylalanine, the CDR3 covers 14 amino acids. Here the CDR3 DNA is all that survives: 42 bases in frame from base 1. CDR1 and CDR2 were assigned from the germline V gene as SNHLY and FYNNEI. Compared with germline, V lacks 7 bases and J lacks 7 bases; bases without a gene match: 7. TCRbeta CDR3 regions were amplified from genomic DNA by means of the immunoSEQ Assay, a bias-controlled multiplex PCR. As for how the authors treated the data: Nucleated cell counts per sample were estimated from amplification of reference gene primers within the assay. To quantify the absolute abundance of each unique TCRbeta CDR3 rearrangement, sequence reads were collapsed and filtered. For each sample, productive Simpson clonality was calculated by taking the square root of Simpson's diversity index across productive rearrangements. Drawn from immuneACCESS, this table holds only the in-frame rearrangements with V and J called that TCRdb kept. Clones are partly lost; checked studies trace under half to an unresolved V gene and leave the rest unexplained. That table gives V, J and clone size, and the DNA gave D and trimming. The sample table lists about 240,000 clones, more than 75% of them with a count of one. The ten largest clones take up about 3.5% of the sample.

Participants in the prospective study were enrolled through a virtual design, were aged about 18 to 100 years, and lived in fewer than 30 United States geographic areas. In the prospective study, cohorts were assigned on the basis of participant-reported clinical history obtained from a screening survey and a study questionnaire. Each participant in the prospective study had whole blood, serum and a nasopharyngeal or oropharyngeal swab collected by mobile phlebotomists. Prospective study participants could optionally give additional blood draws and questionnaires over an approximately 2-month period. Blood samples from the prospective study were shipped frozen or at room temperature prior to DNA extraction.

Sequenced: PBMCs or T cells enriched from blood (not recorded which). In this chain, TRBV2 is recombined with TRBJ1-6; 7 nucleotides in the junction match TRBD1. This clonotype was sampled from a woman aged 40-49 years with acute COVID-19. The nucleotides read TGTGCCAGCACAAGACAGGGTGGCAATTCACCCCTCCACTTT. The encoded protein is CASTRQGGNSPLHF.